This entry describes one T cell receptor beta chain. Sequencing used immunoSEQ multiplex PCR; TCRdb keeps in-frame clones, though not all of them. This sample has 780,000 or so clones, with 72% found just once. The data stem from a study of shared clonotypes between healthy human individuals. This CDR3 is 14 amino acids long. Germline CDR1 and CDR2: SGHRS and YFSETQ. Trimming at V came to 4 bases and at J to 8 bases, leaving 7 bases not matched to a gene. The gene calls are TRBV5-1 and TRBJ1-4, with TRBD1 matching over 8 bases. This clonotype originated in a woman younger than 45 in good health. Sequencing used memory CD4+ T cells sorted from blood. As for subset: CD45RA-negative fraction. DNA for the CDR3: TGCGCCAGCAGCATCGGACAGGGAGACGAAAAACTGTTTTTT. It encodes CASSIGQGDEKLFF.